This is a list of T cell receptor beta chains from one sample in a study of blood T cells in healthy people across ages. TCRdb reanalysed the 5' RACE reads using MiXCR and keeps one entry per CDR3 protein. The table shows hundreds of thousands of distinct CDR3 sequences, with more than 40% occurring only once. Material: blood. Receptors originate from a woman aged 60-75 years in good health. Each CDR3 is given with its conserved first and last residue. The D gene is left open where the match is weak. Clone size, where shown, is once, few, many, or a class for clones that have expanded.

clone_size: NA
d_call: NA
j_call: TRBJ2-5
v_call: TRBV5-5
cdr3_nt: TGTGCCAGCAGCATAGCTAGAGGCCTGGAGCAGTACTTC
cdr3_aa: CASSIARGLEQYF

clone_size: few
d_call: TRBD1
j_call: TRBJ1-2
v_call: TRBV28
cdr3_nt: TGTGCCAGCAGCGTAACTAACAGGGGTCGGTCTAACTATGGCTACACCTTC
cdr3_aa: CASSVTNRGRSNYGYTF

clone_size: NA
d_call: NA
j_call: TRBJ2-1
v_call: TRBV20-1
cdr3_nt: TGCAGTGCTAGAGTCCAGGGACCTTACAATGAGCAGTTCTTC
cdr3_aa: CSARVQGPYNEQFF

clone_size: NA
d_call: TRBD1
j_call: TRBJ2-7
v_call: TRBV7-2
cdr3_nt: TGTGCCAGCAGCTCCGACAGGGGGGGCCACGAGCAGTACTTC
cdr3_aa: CASSSDRGGHEQYF

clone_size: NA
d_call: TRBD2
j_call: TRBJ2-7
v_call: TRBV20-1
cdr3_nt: TGCAGTGCTACCCGACTAGCGGGAAACCACGAGCAGTACTTC
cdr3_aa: CSATRLAGNHEQYF

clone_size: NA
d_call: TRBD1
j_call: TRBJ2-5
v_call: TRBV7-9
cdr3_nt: TGTGCCAGCAGCCCCCGGGACAGCCGCTACAATGAGCAGTACTTC
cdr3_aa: CASSPRDSRYNEQYF

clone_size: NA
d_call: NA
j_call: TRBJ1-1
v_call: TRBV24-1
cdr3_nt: TGTGCCACCTTCGGGAGCCCCGTTTCCACCGATACTGAAGCTTTCTTT
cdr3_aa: CATFGSPVSTDTEAFF

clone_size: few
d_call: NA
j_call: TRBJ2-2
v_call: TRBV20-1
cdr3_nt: TGCAGTGCTAGTGGATCGGACAGCAACACCGGGGAGCTGTTTTTT
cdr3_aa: CSASGSDSNTGELFF

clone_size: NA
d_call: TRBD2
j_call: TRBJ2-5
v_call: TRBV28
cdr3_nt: TGTGCCAGCAGTTTATATTCTAGCGGGAGGGCCAGGGAGACCCAGTACTTC
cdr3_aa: CASSLYSSGRARETQYF

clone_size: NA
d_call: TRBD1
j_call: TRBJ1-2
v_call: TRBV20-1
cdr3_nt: TGCAGTGCCGCGAGGGACAGAGACTATGGCTACACCTTC
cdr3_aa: CSAARDRDYGYTF

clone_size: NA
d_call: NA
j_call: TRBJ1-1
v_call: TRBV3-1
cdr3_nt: TGTGCCAGCAGCCAAGAGGCCGCCAGGATGGCTGAAGCTTTCTTT
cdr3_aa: CASSQEAARMAEAFF

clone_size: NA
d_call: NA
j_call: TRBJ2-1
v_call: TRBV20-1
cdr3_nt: TGCAGTGCCTTGAAGGGGGAAGGCCGCAATGAGCAGTTCTTC
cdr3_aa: CSALKGEGRNEQFF

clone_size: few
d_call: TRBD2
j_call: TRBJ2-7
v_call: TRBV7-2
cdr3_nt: TGTGCCAGCAGCGTTAGCGGGGTCTCCTACGAGCAGTACTTC
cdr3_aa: CASSVSGVSYEQYF

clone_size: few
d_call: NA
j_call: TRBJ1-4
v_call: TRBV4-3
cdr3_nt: TGCGCCAGCAGCCAAGATCTAGGACTCGAAGAAAAACTGTTTTTT
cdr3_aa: CASSQDLGLEEKLFF

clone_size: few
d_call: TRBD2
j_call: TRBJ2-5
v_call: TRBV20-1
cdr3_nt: TGCAGTGCTAGAGATTTGTCTAGCGGGATTAGGACCCAGTACTTC
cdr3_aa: CSARDLSSGIRTQYF

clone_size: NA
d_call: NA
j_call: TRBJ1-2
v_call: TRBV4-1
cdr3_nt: TGCGCCAGCAGCCCGGGCCGTCCGGTCCCCTATGGCTACACCTTC
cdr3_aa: CASSPGRPVPYGYTF

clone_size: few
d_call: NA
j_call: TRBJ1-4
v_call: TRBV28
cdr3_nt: TGTGCCAGCAGTTCGGGGACACTTAATGAAAAACTGTTTTTT
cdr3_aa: CASSSGTLNEKLFF

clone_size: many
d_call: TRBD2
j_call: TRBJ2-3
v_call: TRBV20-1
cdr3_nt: TGCAGTGCTAGCGCTAGCGGGACGGCAGATACGCAGTATTTT
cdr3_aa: CSASASGTADTQYF

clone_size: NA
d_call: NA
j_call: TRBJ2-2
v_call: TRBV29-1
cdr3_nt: TGCAGCGTTAAAGGATCGCAGGGTAGAGTTCCCGGGGAGCTGTTTTTT
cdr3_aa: CSVKGSQGRVPGELFF

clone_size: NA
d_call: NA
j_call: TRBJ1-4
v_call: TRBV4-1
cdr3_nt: TGCGCCAGCAGCCAAGGGCGGATTAATGAAAAACTGTTTTTT
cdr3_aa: CASSQGRINEKLFF

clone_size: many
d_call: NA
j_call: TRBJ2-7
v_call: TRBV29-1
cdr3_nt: TGCAGCGTTGGAGTCACAGGAACCCCCGGGTACGAGCAGTACTTC
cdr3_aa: CSVGVTGTPGYEQYF

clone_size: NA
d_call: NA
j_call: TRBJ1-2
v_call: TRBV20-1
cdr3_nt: TGCAGTGCACTTACAGGGAATGGCTACACCTTC
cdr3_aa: CSALTGNGYTF

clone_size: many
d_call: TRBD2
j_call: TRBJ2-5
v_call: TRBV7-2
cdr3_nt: TGTGCCAGCAGCTTTTGGACTAGTGGGGGAGAGACCCAGTACTTC
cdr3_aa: CASSFWTSGGETQYF

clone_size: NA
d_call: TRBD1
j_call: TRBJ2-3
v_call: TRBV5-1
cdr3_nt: TGCGCCAGCAGCGAACAGGGGGCAGATACGCAGTATTTT
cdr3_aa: CASSEQGADTQYF

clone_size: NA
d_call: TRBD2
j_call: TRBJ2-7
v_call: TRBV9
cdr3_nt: TGTGCCAGCAGCGTCCTTCCTAGCGGGCTGCACGAGCAGTACTTC
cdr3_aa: CASSVLPSGLHEQYF

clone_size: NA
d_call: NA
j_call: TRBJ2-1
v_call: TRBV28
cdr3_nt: TGTGCCCACGGGAGACCCCCTACAAATGAGCAGTTCTTC
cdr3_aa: CAHGRPPTNEQFF

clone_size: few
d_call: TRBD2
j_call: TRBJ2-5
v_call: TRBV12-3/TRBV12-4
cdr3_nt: TGTGCCAGCAGTTCAATCCGGGGCGGGAGAGAGACCCAGTACTTC
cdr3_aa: CASSSIRGGRETQYF

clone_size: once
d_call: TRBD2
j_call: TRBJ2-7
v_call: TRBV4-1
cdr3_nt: TGCGCCAGCAGCCAGTTGGGACTAGCCAGTGACGAGCAGTACTTC
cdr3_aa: CASSQLGLASDEQYF

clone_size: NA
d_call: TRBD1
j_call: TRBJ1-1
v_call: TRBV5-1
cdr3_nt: TGCGCCAGCAGCTCGAACCCAGGGACAGTTGAAGCTTTCTTT
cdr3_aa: CASSSNPGTVEAFF

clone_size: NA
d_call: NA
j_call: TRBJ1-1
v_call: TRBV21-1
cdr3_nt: TGTGCCAGCAGCAAAGTCGCAGGGAACACTGAAGCTTTCTTT
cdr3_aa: CASSKVAGNTEAFF

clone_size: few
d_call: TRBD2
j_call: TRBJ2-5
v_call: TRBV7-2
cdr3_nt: TGTGCCAGCAGGCTGATGGCGGGAGAAGAGACCCAGTACTTC
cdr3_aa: CASRLMAGEETQYF

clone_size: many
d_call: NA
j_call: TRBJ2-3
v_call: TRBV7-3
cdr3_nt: TGTGCCAGCAGTGGGGTTAGGGCGGGCACAGATACGCAGTATTTT
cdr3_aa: CASSGVRAGTDTQYF

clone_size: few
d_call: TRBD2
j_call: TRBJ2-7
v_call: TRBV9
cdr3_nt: TGTGCCAGCAGCGTAGACACGGGGGGGACCTACGAGCAGTACTTC
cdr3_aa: CASSVDTGGTYEQYF

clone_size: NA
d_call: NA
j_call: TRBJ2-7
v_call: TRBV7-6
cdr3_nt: TGTGCCAGCAGCTTAGGAGCTAGCGCCTACAATGAGCAGTACTTC
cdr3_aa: CASSLGASAYNEQYF

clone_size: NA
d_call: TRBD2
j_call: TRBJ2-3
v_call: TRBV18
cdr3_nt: TGTGCCAGCTCACCAGACAGCCCGGGGGGAAATACGCAGTATTTT
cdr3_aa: CASSPDSPGGNTQYF

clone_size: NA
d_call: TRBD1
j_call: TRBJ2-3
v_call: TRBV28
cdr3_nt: TGTGCCAGCAATGTACAGGGGCCCACAGATACGCAGTATTTT
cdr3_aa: CASNVQGPTDTQYF

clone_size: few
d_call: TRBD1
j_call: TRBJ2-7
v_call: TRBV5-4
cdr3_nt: TGTGCCAGCAACCCACAGGACAGGGGCCTCGCCGAGCAGTACTTC
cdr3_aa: CASNPQDRGLAEQYF

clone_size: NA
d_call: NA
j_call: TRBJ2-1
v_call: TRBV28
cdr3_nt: TGTGCCAGCATCAAGAGACGGGGACCGGGCTACAATGAGCAGTTCTTC
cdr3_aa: CASIKRRGPGYNEQFF

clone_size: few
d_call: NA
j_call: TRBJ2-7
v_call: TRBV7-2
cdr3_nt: TGTGCCAGCAGCTTGTCCCGCCCCTACGAGCAGTACTTC
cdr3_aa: CASSLSRPYEQYF

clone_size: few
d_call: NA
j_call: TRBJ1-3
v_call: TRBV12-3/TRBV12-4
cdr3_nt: TGTGCCAGCAGTTTTCGGGGTTCGGGAAACACCATATATTTT
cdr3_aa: CASSFRGSGNTIYF

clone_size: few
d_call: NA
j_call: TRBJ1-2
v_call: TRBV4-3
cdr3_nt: TGCGCCAGCAGCCAAGAGCCCCTCACCCCACTCGGCTACACCTTC
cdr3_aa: CASSQEPLTPLGYTF

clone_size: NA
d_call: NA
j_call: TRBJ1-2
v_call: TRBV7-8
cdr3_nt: TGTGCCAGCAGCTTAGGGGGAGCCTACTATGGCTACACCTTC
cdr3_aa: CASSLGGAYYGYTF

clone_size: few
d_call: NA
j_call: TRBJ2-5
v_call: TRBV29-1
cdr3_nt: TGCAGCGTGGGATCGATTGGGGGGTACAATGAGCAGTACTTC
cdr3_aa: CSVGSIGGYNEQYF

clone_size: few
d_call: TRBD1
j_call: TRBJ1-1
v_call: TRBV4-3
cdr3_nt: TGCGCCAGCAGTCAAGATTTACGTTCAAAACAGGGGAAGAACACTGAAGCTTTCTTT
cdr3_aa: CASSQDLRSKQGKNTEAFF

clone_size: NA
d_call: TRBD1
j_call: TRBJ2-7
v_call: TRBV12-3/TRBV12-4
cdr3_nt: TGTGCCAGCAACACGGGACAGGGTCGCTCCTACGAGCAGTACTTC
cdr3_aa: CASNTGQGRSYEQYF

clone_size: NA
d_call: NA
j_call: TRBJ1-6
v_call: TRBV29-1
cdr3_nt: TGCAGCGCTGTCCGGGACCCTGATTCGCCCCTCCACTTT
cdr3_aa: CSAVRDPDSPLHF

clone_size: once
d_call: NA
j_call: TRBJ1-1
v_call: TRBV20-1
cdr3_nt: TGCACCGCTGGTGGGGCGCTGGCGGGCACTGAAGCTTTCTTT
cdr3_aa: CTAGGALAGTEAFF

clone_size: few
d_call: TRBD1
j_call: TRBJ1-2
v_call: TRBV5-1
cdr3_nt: TGCGCCAGCAGCAAGGGGGCACAGGGAAACCACTATGGCTACACCTTC
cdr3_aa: CASSKGAQGNHYGYTF

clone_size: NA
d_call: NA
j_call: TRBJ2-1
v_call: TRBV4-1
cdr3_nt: TGCGCCAGCAGCCGCCAGAGGGATTATAGTTATGAGCAGTTCTTC
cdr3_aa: CASSRQRDYSYEQFF

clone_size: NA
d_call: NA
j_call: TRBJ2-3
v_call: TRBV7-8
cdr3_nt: TGTGCCAGCAGCTTAGGGGCCCCAGATACGCAGTATTTT
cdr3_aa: CASSLGAPDTQYF

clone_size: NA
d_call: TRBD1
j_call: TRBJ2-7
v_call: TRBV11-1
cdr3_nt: TGTGCCAGCAGCAAGAGGGACAGGGACAACTACGAGCAGTACTTC
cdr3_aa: CASSKRDRDNYEQYF

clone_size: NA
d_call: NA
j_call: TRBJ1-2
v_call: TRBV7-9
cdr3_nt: TGTGCCAGCAGCGATGGGGACGGGACTGGCTATGGCTACACCTTC
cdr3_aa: CASSDGDGTGYGYTF

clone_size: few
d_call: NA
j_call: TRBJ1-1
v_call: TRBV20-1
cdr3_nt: TGCAGTGCTAGGGGCAGACTATTCAACACTGAAGCTTTCTTT
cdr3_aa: CSARGRLFNTEAFF

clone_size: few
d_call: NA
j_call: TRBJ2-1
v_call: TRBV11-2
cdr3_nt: TGTGCCAGCAGCTACGGCCTGAACAATGAGCAGTTCTTC
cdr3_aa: CASSYGLNNEQFF